Below, 17 T cell receptor beta chains from the same sample are listed, as sequenced in a study of lymphopenia after photon versus proton radiotherapy. Data came from immunoSEQ multiplex PCR; TCRdb stores just in-frame clones and leaves some out. The profile shows about 160,000 clones, about 88% of them singletons. Sequencing was performed on peripheral blood, taken from a patient treated with photon-based radiotherapy. Receptors originate from a man over 45 with gastric cancer.

The chain recombines TRBV11-2 with TRBJ1-3, with D maybe TRBD1 (5 bases). Trimming shortened V by 1 base and J by 0 bases, and 10 bases separated the two germline ends. Germline V lookup: CDR1 SGHAT, CDR2 FQNNGV. The CDR3 runs 16 residues. The CDR3 coding sequence is TGTGCCAGCAGCTTAGGGGGCAGGGTCTCTGGAAACACCATATATTTT. Residues: CASSLGGRVSGNTIYF.

The J gene is TRBJ2-3, the V gene TRBV2; 11 nucleotides line up with TRBD2. This CDR3 contains 15 residues. The germline CDR1 and CDR2 sequences are SNHLY and FYNNEI. Unmatched junction bases numbered 4, after V lost 7 bases and J lost 1 base. CDR3 residues: CASKGTSGRTDTQYF. As DNA, the CDR3 is TGTGCCAGCAAGGGGACTAGCGGCCGCACAGATACGCAGTATTTT.

The gene calls are TRBV28 and TRBJ2-1; a weak D match, TRBD1 (6 bases). The CDR3 consists of 14 residues. V lost 2 bases and J lost 10, with 15 bases in between. Germline V gene lookup returns CDR1 MDHEN and CDR2 SYDVKM. The DNA for the CDR3 is TGTGCCAGCAGTTTAAGGGGGTCGAGGACGGAGCAGTTCTTC. It is translated as CASSLRGSRTEQFF.

The rearrangement links TRBV5-4 to TRBJ2-5; 9 bases line up with TRBD2. CDR1 and CDR2 (germline): SGHNT, YYREEE (reference sequence). The V gene end was trimmed by 5 bases and the J gene end by 5 bases; junction bases not matched to a gene: 10. The CDR3 is made up of 15 amino acids. CDR3 region: CASSLAGGPRETQYF. DNA of the CDR3: TGTGCCAGCAGTCTGGCGGGAGGGCCCAGGGAGACCCAGTACTTC.

This sequence joins TRBV7-8 and TRBJ2-1; D remains unclear. Trimming stripped 4 bases from V and 0 bases from J, with 13 bases between. Germline lookup yields CDR1 SGHVS and CDR2 FQNEAQ. This CDR3 has 16 residues. DNA for the CDR3: TGTGCCAGCAGCTCGACCCGCTTAGGCTCCTACAATGAGCAGTTCTTC. Its protein product is CASSSTRLGSYNEQFF.

The CDR3, as DNA: TGTGCCAGCAGCAGGACAGGGGGCGTTGAAAAACTGTTTTTT. Translated: CASSRTGGVEKLFF. V and J are TRBV9 and TRBJ1-4, with 11 bases fitting TRBD1. The germline V gene has CDR1 SGDLS and CDR2 YYNGEE. The V segment lost 4 bases and the J segment 7 bases; nucleotides outside the gene matches: 3. The CDR3 is made up of 14 amino acids.

The chain carries TRBV29-1 and TRBJ1-2; D unclear. V was clipped by 4 bases and J by 6 bases, with 24 bases between them. Germline-derived CDR1 and CDR2 are SQVTM and ANQGSEA. The CDR3 has 16 residues. CDR3 residues: CSVVAATGPNRDGYTF. CDR3 nucleotides: TGCAGCGTTGTTGCCGCGACCGGACCTAATCGGGATGGCTACACCTTC. The whole variable domain, remainder taken from reference TRBV29-1 and TRBJ1-2, is SAVISQKPSRDICQRGTSLTIQCQVDSQVTMMFWYRQQPGQSLTLIATANQGSEATYESGFVIDKFPISRPNLTFSTLTVSNMSPEDSSIYLCSVVAATGPNRDGYTFGSGTRLTVV.

The chain joins TRBV28 to TRBJ1-1, with a tentative D call TRBD1 (6 bases). Germline values: CDR1 MDHEN, CDR2 SYDVKM. V lost 6 bases, J lost 0 bases, and 11 bases lay in between. There are 14 residues in the CDR3. CDR3 residues: CASSQYRVNTEAFF. The CDR3 nucleotides read TGTGCCAGCAGCCAATACAGGGTGAACACTGAAGCTTTCTTT.

This clone appeared a single time. The chain carries TRBV18 and TRBJ2-1, with 13 bases matching TRBD2. Per the germline V gene, CDR1 is KGHSH and CDR2 is LQKENI. The CDR3 is 16 amino acids. The J segment lost 1 base and the V segment lost 3 bases, leaving 0 bases of the junction unmatched. CDR3 sequence reads: CASSPGLAGSYNEQFF. The CDR3 region has the DNA TGTGCCAGCTCACCGGGACTAGCGGGATCCTACAATGAGCAGTTCTTC. Combining the CDR3 with reference TRBV18 and TRBJ2-1 gives the whole variable domain NAGVMQNPRHLVRRRGQEARLRCSPMKGHSHVYWYRQLPEEGLKFMVYLQKENIIDESGMPKERFSAEFPKEGPSILRIQQVVRGDSAAYFCASSPGLAGSYNEQFFGPGTRLTVL.

V gene TRBV28 combines with J gene TRBJ2-7; 7 bases fit TRBD1. CDR1 and CDR2 (germline): MDHEN, SYDVKM. This CDR3 contains 14 residues. V lost 2 bases, J lost 4 bases, and 5 bases stayed unmatched. The CDR3 bases are TGTGCCAGCAGTTTACCCGAGGACAGGTACGAGCAGTACTTC. This sequence encodes CASSLPEDRYEQYF.

V and J are TRBV19 and TRBJ1-4; D possibly corresponds to TRBD1 (6 bases). V lost 8 bases, J lost 6 bases, and 10 bases lay in between. The CDR3 extends over 12 amino acids. CDR1 and CDR2 (germline): LNHDA, SQIVND (reference sequence). The CDR3 reads CASARQDEKLFF. Here the CDR3 DNA reads TGTGCCAGTGCCAGACAGGATGAAAAACTGTTTTTT.

The J gene is TRBJ2-1, the V gene TRBV6-1, with D unresolved. Germline V CDR1 and CDR2: MNHNS, SASEGT. The CDR3 totals 15 residues. The V end lost 5 bases, the J end lost 8 bases, and 19 bases lay between the germline ends. The CDR3 bases are TGTGCCAGCAGTCATACGCCAACAAGGGATGATGAGCAGTTCTTC. This codes for CASSHTPTRDDEQFF.

The rearrangement joins TRBV7-9 to TRBJ2-6, with D tentatively TRBD1 (5 bases). Germline V lookup: CDR1 SEHNR, CDR2 FQNEAQ (reference sequence). The V end was cut by 5 bases, the J end by 2 bases, with 13 bases between. This CDR3 comprises 16 residues. The chain's CDR3 is CASSPALRAGANVLTF. As DNA, the CDR3 is TGTGCCAGCAGCCCCGCTCTCAGGGCTGGGGCCAACGTCCTGACTTTC.

The chain is built from TRBV23-1 and TRBJ2-6; TRBD1 matches at 7 bases. TRBV23-1 is an ORF for which the function is uncertain. There are 20 residues in the CDR3. Germline trimming cut 0 bases from V and 0 bases from J; bases unmatched to any gene: 11. The DNA for the CDR3 is TGCGCCAGCAGTCAATCGCCTGGGGACAGATTTTCCTCTGGGGCCAACGTCCTGACTTTC. It encodes CASSQSPGDRFSSGANVLTF.

The chain recombines TRBV29-1 with TRBJ1-2, with D perhaps matching TRBD1 (6 bases). The germline V and J ends were trimmed by 7 bases and 8 bases, with 17 bases remaining between them. The CDR3 consists of 12 residues. The V gene's germline CDR1 is SQVTM and CDR2 ANQGSEA. The CDR3 DNA follows: TGCAGCGCCATCCGCGGGGGCGAGGGCTACACCTTC. Translating it yields CSAIRGGEGYTF.

The chain is built from TRBV27 and TRBJ2-7; D gene unclear. Germline V gene lookup returns CDR1 MNHEY and CDR2 SMNVEV (reference sequence). The CDR3 contains 14 residues. The V gene lost 6 bases and the J gene lost 7 bases, with 19 bases spanning the gap. The CDR3 spells CASRSALRSGEQYF. CDR3 coding DNA: TGTGCCAGCAGATCCGCCTTACGATCTGGGGAGCAGTACTTC.

Here the CDR3 DNA reads TGTGCCAGCTCACCATCGGCAGGGGGGAACTCTGGAAACACCATATATTTT. Translating it yields CASSPSAGGNSGNTIYF. V gene TRBV18 combines with J gene TRBJ1-3; 7 nucleotides match TRBD1. Per the germline V gene, CDR1 is KGHSH and CDR2 is LQKENI. This CDR3 is built from 17 residues. The V gene end was trimmed by 2 bases and the J gene end by 0 bases; junction bases not matched to a gene: 7.